This T cell receptor beta chain was observed in a study of T-cell reconstitution after alpha-beta-depleted transplantation in children. Findings of the study overall: From surviving recipient T cells and thymic progenitors came the high day-60 TCRbeta diversity observed in some patients. Alpha-beta T cells present about two months after transplant were reported to originate from several hundred expanded graft clones. The main origin of T-cell counts and diversity one year after transplant was newly produced T cells.

The CDR3 runs to 18 residues. V trimming: 7 bases; J trimming: 4 bases; junction bases outside the gene matches: 15. Germline CDR1 is MDHEN and CDR2 is SYDVKM. Turning to this clonotype: What it binds is unknown.

Preparation of the TCRbeta library used unique molecular identifiers. In TCRdb, the PCR reads were re-called with MiXCR into one record per CDR3 protein. The sample lists 550,000 to 600,000 distinct CDR3 sequences; roughly 23% were seen once. V gene TRBV28 combines with J gene TRBJ2-2; 10 bases fit TRBD1. The sequenced sample was PBMCs, mostly from graft donor cells, obtained 360 days after TCRalphabeta/CD19-depleted stem cell transplant. The TCR originated in a boy in the first two years of life who had a stem cell transplant for acute myeloid leukemia, so the T cells may come from the graft donor. The CDR3 nucleotides are TGTGCCAGCATCCGACCGGAATCTGGGACAGGGGTCACCGGGGAGCTGTTTTTT. Translation gives CASIRPESGTGVTGELFF.